Here is one TCR beta chain with its context. Antigen: not known. Germline V gives CDR1 SGHTA, CDR2 FQGNSA. Deletions cut 1 base from V and 3 bases from J, with 10 bases between. This CDR3 is 14 amino acids long. The record originates from a study of blood T cells in healthy people across ages. Study findings and constraints: Aged donors had fewer naive CD4+ cells and lower diversity than long-lived donors.

A second PCR of roughly 7 to 11 cycles used a sample-barcoded 5' primer and a J-beta primer mix. TCRdb itself ran the 5' RACE reads through MiXCR, one entry per CDR3 protein. The table lists about 680,000 distinct CDR3 sequences, 45% to 50% of them singletons. Sequenced material: blood. The chain employs TRBV7-2 and TRBJ2-7; D ambiguous. This receptor was identified in a woman aged 55-70 years in good health. The CDR3 loop is CASSLGDSVYEQYF. As DNA, the CDR3 is TGTGCCAGCAGCTTAGGGGATAGTGTCTACGAGCAGTACTTC. The whole variable domain, filled in from reference TRBV7-2 and TRBJ2-7, reads GAGVSQSPSNKVTEKGKDVELRCDPISGHTALYWYRQSLGQGLEFLIYFQGNSAPDKSGLPSDRFSAERTGGSVSTLTIQRTQQEDSAVYLCASSLGDSVYEQYFGPGTRLTVT.